Presented here are 26 T cell receptor beta chains from one specimen sequenced in a study of human T cells and chemical hapten exposure (TCRdb year 2021). The protocol used for the library was RACE. Sequencing was performed on a NextSeq 500. TCRdb handled the public reads itself, with Q25 trimming in fastp and clone calling in MiXCR, and kept productive beta chains. When rows share a CDR3 protein, they turn into one entry using the most common DNA and genes. The sample table holds hundreds of thousands of distinct CDR3 sequences, of which about 6% were seen once. The ten largest clones represent less than 6.5% of the sample. The sample's time point label, decoded: patch test 2, 6 weeks after DPC sensitization. The meaning of the sample's treatment or condition label: therapeutic diphenylcyclopropenone sensitization with weekly scalp DPC. The source was whole blood, collected in connection with sensitization to the hapten diphenylcyclopropenone (DPC). The receptors stem from a woman under 30 with alopecia areata. Some clones in this sample may be carry-over from other donors' samples.

This clonotype appeared once. V and J are TRBV20-1 and TRBJ2-7; 8 nucleotides line up with TRBD1. Germline-derived CDR1 and CDR2 are DFQATT and SNEGSKA (reference sequence). V shed 6 bases and J 6 bases; nucleotides not matched to a gene: 19. The CDR3 contains 16 residues. CDR3 sequence reads: CSAIRQGPLHTREQYF. In DNA form, the CDR3 reads TGCAGTGCGATTAGACAGGGGCCCCTCCACACGCGCGAGCAGTACTTC.

This clonotype was picked up many times. The V call is TRBV7-2, the J call TRBJ1-2, with D hard to call. Trimming removed 5 bases at V and 1 base at J, with 8 bases between. The CDR3 consists of 13 residues. Per germline, CDR1 SGHTA and CDR2 FQGNSA. CDR3 protein: CASSPNFNYGYTF. CDR3 in DNA: TGTGCCAGCAGCCCTAATTTTAACTATGGCTACACCTTC.

This clonotype came up a few times. The genes are TRBV7-2 and TRBJ1-4; D is uncertain. V lost 1 base to trimming and J lost 4 bases, with 13 bases between them. Germline CDR1 is SGHTA and CDR2 is FQGNSA. The CDR3 loop spans 16 amino acids. CDR3 protein: CASSLEVVTLNEKLFF. The CDR3 region has the DNA TGTGCCAGCAGCTTAGAAGTGGTTACCCTTAATGAAAAACTGTTTTTT.

This clonotype was observed many times. The J gene is TRBJ1-5, the V gene TRBV12-3 or TRBV12-4, with D unresolved. The CDR3 length is 13 residues. V was pared by 3 bases and J by 3 bases, with 6 bases between. As DNA, the CDR3 is TGTGCCAGCAGTTTCGGTAACAATCAGCCCCAGCATTTT. As protein: CASSFGNNQPQHF.

This clonotype was counted many times. The V and J genes are TRBV7-2 and TRBJ1-2, with D possibly being TRBD1 (5 bases). Trimming stripped 5 bases from V and 4 bases from J, with 17 bases between. This CDR3 has 15 residues. Germline values: CDR1 SGHTA, CDR2 FQGNSA. CDR3 protein: CASSPRKGDGYGYTF. The CDR3 coding sequence is TGTGCCAGCAGCCCCCGTAAAGGGGATGGCTATGGCTACACCTTC.

The chain recombines TRBV7-2 with TRBJ2-3; 10 bases are shared with TRBD2. Germline V lookup: CDR1 SGHTA, CDR2 FQGNSA. V dropped 1 base and J dropped 6; count of bases not matched to a gene: 16. The CDR3 consists of 19 residues. CDR3 region: CASSLGLAGQTITDDTQYF. CDR3 sequence (DNA): TGTGCCAGCAGCTTAGGACTAGCGGGTCAAACTATTACTGACGATACGCAGTATTTT. The variable domain in full, completed from reference TRBV7-2 and TRBJ2-3, reads GAGVSQSPSNKVTEKGKDVELRCDPISGHTALYWYRQSLGQGLEFLIYFQGNSAPDKSGLPSDRFSAERTGGSVSTLTIQRTQQEDSAVYLCASSLGLAGQTITDDTQYFGPGTRLTVL.

The J gene is TRBJ2-1, the V gene TRBV12-3 or TRBV12-4; 10 positions agree with TRBD2. With 1 base clipped from V and 8 bases from J, the junction kept 5 bases outside the gene matches. This CDR3 has 15 residues. The CDR3 nucleotides are TGTGCCAGCAGTTTAGGAGCGGGGGGGAAAGATGAGCAGTTCTTC. Residues: CASSLGAGGKDEQFF.

To note about this clonotype: The junction and the germline gene differ at one end; a read error may be behind it. The V and J genes are TRBV5-6 and TRBJ2-7, with unresolved D. CDR1 is SGHDT, CDR2 YYEEEE, per germline. The CDR3 totals 13 residues. The CDR3 bases are TGTGCCAGCAGCTTGGCGCAGCTACCCGCCGAGGACTTC. Residues: CASSLAQLPAEDF.

This clonotype was detected only a few times. This chain uses TRBV12-3 or TRBV12-4 with TRBJ1-1; D not resolved. Trimming took off 7 bases at V and 0 bases at J, with 6 bases between the two ends. The CDR3 runs to 12 residues. CDR3 loop: CASTLMNTEAFF. CDR3 DNA: TGTGCCAGCACCCTAATGAACACTGAAGCTTTCTTT.

This clonotype has ten or more counts. The chain is built from TRBV6-2 or TRBV6-3 and TRBJ1-5; D is unresolved. V gave up 0 bases and J gave up 11 bases, with 17 bases separating them. The CDR3 extends over 15 amino acids. Germline CDR1 MNHEY, CDR2 SVGEGT. CDR3 nucleotide sequence: TGTGCCAGCAGTTACTCTACGGGCCTCCATCTATCCCAGCATTTT. The encoded protein is CASSYSTGLHLSQHF.

The J gene is TRBJ1-1, the V gene TRBV5-1, with D unclear. V was shortened by 6 bases and J by 3 bases, with 12 bases between the two germline ends. Per germline, CDR1 SGHRS and CDR2 YFSETQ. CDR3 length: 13 amino acids. The DNA of the CDR3 is TGCGCCAGCAAGTTGGGTGAGGACACTGAAGCTTTCTTT. It is translated as CASKLGEDTEAFF.

This clonotype showed up many times. The chain couples TRBV12-3 or TRBV12-4 to TRBJ1-5; D gene uncertain. V lost 2 bases and J 5 bases, leaving 7 bases between the germline ends. This CDR3 has 13 residues. The CDR3 spells CASSLQAYQPQHF. The DNA for the CDR3 is TGTGCCAGCAGTTTACAAGCGTATCAGCCCCAGCATTTT.

The table lists this clonotype with a few counts. The chain carries TRBV12-3 or TRBV12-4 and TRBJ2-5; weak D call: TRBD2 (6 bases). The CDR3 is 15 residues long. Trimming cost V 5 bases and J 5 bases, with 18 bases left between them. The chain's CDR3 is CASSLGWGTSETQYF. CDR3 coding DNA: TGTGCCAGCAGTCTGGGTTGGGGGACTTCGGAGACCCAGTACTTC.

The CDR3 reads CASSPPIGAGPETQYF. The DNA for the CDR3 is TGTGCCAGCAGTCCACCTATAGGGGCCGGTCCAGAGACCCAGTACTTC. The genes are TRBV6-2 or TRBV6-3 and TRBJ2-5; D possibly corresponds to TRBD1 (5 bases). Germline V CDR1 and CDR2: MNHEY, SVGEGT. The CDR3 spans 16 residues. The V end was cut by 5 bases, the J end by 4 bases, with 20 bases between.

The rearrangement uses TRBV6-1 and TRBJ1-2; D uncertain. CDR1 is MNHNS and CDR2 is SASEGT in the germline V gene. CDR3 size: 14 residues. V dropped 7 bases and J dropped 8 bases, with 20 bases sitting between them. In DNA, the CDR3 is TGTGCCAGCACTCCTCCCGGCAGCAGGAGCGGCTACACCTTC. Its translation: CASTPPGSRSGYTF.

In its sample, this clonotype was seen many times. The chain links TRBV10-3 to TRBJ1-6, with D perhaps TRBD1 (6 bases). Trimming cost V 3 bases and J 10 bases, with 19 bases left between them. CDR1 and CDR2 from the germline V gene are ENHRY and SYGVKD. This CDR3 comprises 16 residues. Written as DNA, the CDR3 is TGTGCCATCAGTGATGGCGGGGGCGCCTTAGGGTCACCCCTCCACTTT. Translation: CAISDGGGALGSPLHF.

V usage is TRBV20-1 and J usage is TRBJ1-1; 9 bases fit TRBD1. CDR3 size: 14 residues. The trim removed 3 bases at V and 3 bases at J, leaving 5 bases unmatched. Germline V CDR1 and CDR2: DFQATT, SNEGSKA (reference sequence). CDR3 coding DNA: TGCAGTGCTAGGGCCTGGGACAGGGACACTGAAGCTTTCTTT. Protein product: CSARAWDRDTEAFF.

This clonotype occurred many times. The J gene is TRBJ2-2, the V gene TRBV2; no clear D gene. Germline V CDR1 and CDR2: SNHLY, FYNNEI. The CDR3 has 16 amino acids. Trimming pared 3 bases from V and 5 bases from J, leaving 16 bases between. CDR3 in amino acids: CASSERVPLETGELFF. The CDR3 coding sequence is TGTGCCAGCAGTGAGAGAGTACCGCTCGAGACCGGGGAGCTGTTTTTT.

This clonotype has only a few counts. The chain recombines TRBV6-2 or TRBV6-3 with TRBJ2-7; D is possibly TRBD1 (5 bases). V was shortened by 8 bases and J by 1 base, with 15 bases between the two germline ends. Germline V lookup: CDR1 MNHEY, CDR2 SVGEGT. The CDR3 contains 14 residues. CDR3 bases: TGTGCCAGCGTTAGGGGTCAGTCATCCTACGAGCAGTACTTC. Amino acids: CASVRGQSSYEQYF.

This clonotype has ten or more counts. The J gene is TRBJ1-5, the V gene TRBV4-2; TRBD1 is a possible D gene (5 bases). Per germline, CDR1 LGHNA and CDR2 YNFKEQ. The CDR3 runs 16 residues. V was pared by 0 bases and J by 5 bases, with 14 bases between. The CDR3 protein is CASSQDKIGAHQPQHF. The CDR3 DNA reads TGTGCCAGCAGCCAAGATAAAATAGGGGCCCATCAGCCCCAGCATTTT.

This clonotype was seen at least ten times. The chain joins TRBV28 to TRBJ1-4; the D is unclear. Trimming pared 6 bases from V and 12 bases from J, leaving 20 bases between. Germline V gives CDR1 MDHEN, CDR2 SYDVKM. The CDR3 extends over 14 amino acids. CDR3 coding DNA: TGTGCCAGCAGCCTGACGTTAGGAAGGACTGAACTGTTTTTT. Amino acids: CASSLTLGRTELFF.

V usage is TRBV28 and J usage is TRBJ2-4; D is unclear. The germline gives CDR1 MDHEN, CDR2 SYDVKM. V lost 6 bases, J lost 1 base, and 7 bases lay in between. The CDR3 sequence is 13 residues long. The CDR3 sequence: CASRMGAKNIQYF. For the CDR3, the DNA is TGTGCCAGCAGGATGGGGGCCAAAAACATTCAGTACTTC.

This clonotype has just a few counts. The chain joins TRBV5-1 to TRBJ2-7, with 8 positions matching TRBD2. CDR3 length: 19 amino acids. Trimming at V came to 1 base and at J to 1 base, leaving 16 bases not matched to a gene. Germline CDR1 and CDR2: SGHRS and YFSETQ. CDR3 DNA sequence: TGCGCCAGCAGCTTGCCCCTCTTAAAAGCGGGGGAGAGGTCCTACGAGCAGTACTTC. Translated, it gives CASSLPLLKAGERSYEQYF.

This clonotype was detected many times. The chain is built from TRBV6-1 and TRBJ2-6; D is uncertain. The germline V gene has CDR1 MNHNS and CDR2 SASEGT. V lost 11 bases to trimming and J lost 1 base, with 18 bases between them. The CDR3 is 16 residues long. This chain's CDR3 is CAHNSNSLSGANVLTF. The CDR3 DNA reads TGTGCCCACAATTCGAACAGCCTTTCTGGGGCCAACGTCCTGACTTTC.

This clonotype was counted many times. The J gene is TRBJ1-1, the V gene TRBV4-3, with D perhaps matching TRBD1 (5 bases). The length of the CDR3 is 15 residues. The germline V gene encodes CDR1 LGHNA and CDR2 YSLEER. The V and J ends lost 0 bases and 0 bases respectively, with 8 bases between them. CDR3 in DNA: TGCGCCAGCAGCCAAGAACAGGACATGAACACTGAAGCTTTCTTT. Amino acid sequence: CASSQEQDMNTEAFF.

This clonotype has a count of ten or more. The CDR3 DNA follows: TGCGCCAGCAGCCAAGGGCAAGGGACAGGGGGCTTCCCCCTCCACTTT. It is translated as CASSQGQGTGGFPLHF. The chain employs TRBV4-3 and TRBJ1-6, with 12 bases lining up with TRBD1. The CDR3 spans 16 residues. The V segment lost 1 base and the J segment 13 bases; nucleotides outside the gene matches: 8. CDR1 is LGHNA, CDR2 YSLEER, per germline.